These 28 T cell receptor beta chains came from one sample sequenced in a study of response to subunit inactivated influenza vaccine. TCRdb passed the RT-PCR reads through MiXCR, listing each CDR3 protein once. The repertoire holds 300,000 to 350,000 distinct CDR3 sequences, with roughly 22% as singletons. The specimen was PBMCs from blood, collected 21 months after vaccination. These receptors all stem from a man aged 45 to 75 who received an inactivated influenza vaccine.

This clonotype was picked up a small number of times. The chain has TRBV20-1 and TRBJ1-6; tentatively, D is TRBD1 (5 bases). Trimming shortened V by 0 bases and J by 9 bases, and 12 bases separated the two germline ends. CDR1 and CDR2 (germline): DFQATT, SNEGSKA (reference sequence). This CDR3 region has 14 residues. The CDR3 bases are TGCAGTGCTAGAGATACTGGAGGGGTTTCACCCCTCCACTTT. Protein product: CSARDTGGVSPLHF.

This rearrangement joins TRBV7-9 to TRBJ1-2; a possible D gene is TRBD1 (5 bases). The CDR3 extends over 13 amino acids. Trimming took off 5 bases at V and 10 bases at J, with 17 bases between the two ends. From germline, CDR1 is SEHNR and CDR2 FQNEAQ (reference sequence). The CDR3 sequence: CASSLAQGSDYTF. Written as DNA, the CDR3 is TGTGCCAGCAGCCTCGCCCAGGGCTCCGACTACACCTTC.

V and J are TRBV7-6 and TRBJ1-3; D perhaps matches TRBD1 (5 bases). The CDR3 length is 19 residues. Germline lookup yields CDR1 SGHVS and CDR2 FNYEAQ. V lost 6 bases and J 0 bases, leaving 24 bases between the germline ends. In DNA form, the CDR3 reads TGTGCCAGCAGTCGTCCGGGGGACTTCTCTTATTGCTCTGGAAACACCATATATTTT. Amino acids: CASSRPGDFSYCSGNTIYF.

This clonotype has more than one count but fewer than ten. The J gene is TRBJ2-7, the V gene TRBV28, with D perhaps TRBD1 (6 bases). V lost 5 bases and J lost 0, with 11 bases in between. The CDR3 has 14 amino acids. In germline, CDR1 is MDHEN, CDR2 SYDVKM. The CDR3 nucleotides are TGTGCCAGCAGTCCCCGACAGGTCTCCTACGAGCAGTACTTC. As protein: CASSPRQVSYEQYF.

This clonotype appeared a few times. This sequence joins TRBV20-1 and TRBJ1-6; perhaps TRBD1 as D (6 bases). Trimming took 4 bases from V and 4 from J, leaving 11 bases between them. Germline CDR1 is DFQATT and CDR2 is SNEGSKA (reference sequence). The length of the CDR3 is 14 residues. In nucleotides, the CDR3 is TGCAGTGCTACCCCGACAGGTTATAATTCACCCCTCCACTTT. It encodes CSATPTGYNSPLHF.

This clonotype was recorded at least ten times. J is TRBJ1-1 and V is TRBV12-3 or TRBV12-4, with TRBD1 identical over 7 bases. J lost 1 base, V lost 4 bases, and 3 bases had no gene match. This CDR3 contains 14 residues. DNA for the CDR3: TGTGCCAGCAGTTACCGGGACAGGAACACTGAAGCTTTCTTT. It encodes CASSYRDRNTEAFF.

The chain couples TRBV9 to TRBJ1-2; tentative D call: TRBD1 (6 bases). CDR3 length: 16 residues. Between the trimmed V and J ends, which lost 0 bases and 3 bases, there was a span of 15 bases. The germline CDR1 and CDR2 sequences are SGDLS and YYNGEE. The CDR3 DNA follows: TGTGCCAGCAGCGTAGGATCAGGACAGACCTACTATGGCTACACCTTC. It translates to CASSVGSGQTYYGYTF.

This clonotype has more than one count but fewer than ten. The chain recombines TRBV12-3 or TRBV12-4 with TRBJ2-1; no clear D. The CDR3 is 11 amino acids. Trimming stripped 7 bases from V and 3 bases from J, with 4 bases between. The CDR3 sequence: CASTLYNEQFF. CDR3 bases: TGTGCCAGCACCCTCTACAATGAGCAGTTCTTC.

The chain uses TRBV7-9 and TRBJ1-2; 10 bases fit TRBD1. Per the germline V gene, CDR1 is SEHNR and CDR2 is FQNEAQ (reference sequence). The V segment lost 5 bases and the J segment 8 bases; nucleotides outside the gene matches: 8. The CDR3 runs to 14 residues. Here the CDR3 reads CASSEPGQGRGYTF. The CDR3 coding sequence is TGTGCCAGCAGCGAGCCGGGACAGGGGAGGGGCTACACCTTC.

The chain carries TRBV10-3 and TRBJ2-3, with D possibly TRBD2 on 6 matching bases. The germline CDR1 and CDR2 sequences are ENHRY and SYGVKD. The CDR3 length is 12 residues. V lost 10 bases to trimming and J lost 6 bases, with 14 bases between them. CDR3 nucleotides: TGTGCCACCGCCGGGGGTTCGGATACGCAGTATTTT. Translated, it gives CATAGGSDTQYF.

The chain recombines TRBV2 with TRBJ1-1; 7 nucleotides align to TRBD1. The CDR3 consists of 14 residues. Trimming removed 6 bases from V and 5 bases from J; junction bases left unmatched: 9. CDR1 is SNHLY and CDR2 is FYNNEI in the germline V gene. CDR3 sequence: CASSPVRGETEAFF. In DNA, the CDR3 is TGTGCCAGCAGCCCGGTCAGGGGGGAAACTGAAGCTTTCTTT.

The chain links TRBV3-1 to TRBJ2-3, with TRBD1 as a possible D gene (6 bases). The CDR3 consists of 14 residues. The V and J ends lost 4 bases and 7 bases respectively, with 15 bases between them. Per germline, CDR1 LGHDT and CDR2 YNNKEL (reference sequence). The CDR3 here is CASSRRGGANTQYF. The CDR3 DNA is TGTGCCAGCAGCCGACGTGGGGGCGCGAATACGCAGTATTTT.

This clonotype was observed a few times. The rearrangement uses TRBV4-3 and TRBJ2-7; D is unresolved. The V gene's germline CDR1 is LGHNA and CDR2 YSLEER. Trimming pared 4 bases from V and 6 bases from J, leaving 19 bases between. This CDR3 region has 15 residues. CDR3 protein: CASSRNKGPLVEQYF. The CDR3 DNA is TGCGCCAGCAGCCGCAATAAAGGGCCCCTGGTCGAGCAGTACTTC.

The J gene is TRBJ2-6, the V gene TRBV12-3 or TRBV12-4; D is possibly TRBD2 (5 bases). CDR3 length: 15 residues. V was pared by 3 bases and J by 2 bases, with 8 bases between. CDR3 in amino acids: CASSLREAGANVLTF. CDR3 nucleotide sequence: TGTGCCAGCAGTTTGAGGGAAGCTGGGGCCAACGTCCTGACTTTC.

This clonotype was counted a few times. The V gene is TRBV16, the J gene TRBJ2-7; D tentatively reads TRBD1 or TRBD2 (6 bases each). Germline lookup yields CDR1 KGHSY and CDR2 FQNENV. The CDR3 runs to 15 residues. V lost 0 bases and J lost 0, with 9 bases in between. Here the CDR3 reads CASSQSGGGSYEQYF. CDR3 nucleotides: TGTGCCAGCAGCCAATCTGGAGGGGGCTCCTACGAGCAGTACTTC.

The sample holds many counts of this clonotype. This chain connects TRBV12-3 or TRBV12-4 to TRBJ1-2; TRBD1 matches 8 bases. CDR3 length: 13 residues. Losses at the gene ends were 5 bases for V and 4 bases for J; bases not matched to a gene: 3. CDR3 bases: TGTGCCAGCAGTCCCGGGACAGGCTATGGCTACACCTTC. Encoded protein: CASSPGTGYGYTF.

The chain links TRBV6-2 or TRBV6-3 to TRBJ2-2, with D hard to call. The CDR3 is made up of 14 amino acids. Trimming took off 10 bases at V and 1 base at J, with 13 bases between the two ends. The V gene's germline CDR1 is MNHEY and CDR2 SVGEGT. This chain's CDR3 is CATAAAMNTGELFF. CDR3 DNA sequence: TGTGCCACCGCGGCGGCAATGAACACCGGGGAGCTGTTTTTT.

The V call is TRBV28, the J call TRBJ2-1, with D tentatively TRBD1 (6 bases). Germline V lookup: CDR1 MDHEN, CDR2 SYDVKM. The CDR3 length is 12 residues. Trimming took off 5 bases at V and 14 bases at J, with 16 bases between the two ends. The DNA for the CDR3 is TGTGCCAGCAGTCCGGTGGTCAGGGGAAAGTTCTTC. This translates into CASSPVVRGKFF.

This clonotype came up many times. The gene calls are TRBV20-1 and TRBJ1-1, with 7 bases lining up with TRBD1. The CDR3 has 14 amino acids. The V gene's germline CDR1 is DFQATT and CDR2 SNEGSKA (reference sequence). V shed 6 bases and J 1 base; nucleotides not matched to a gene: 8. In DNA form, the CDR3 reads TGCAGTGCCAAGAAGGGGGCGGGGAACACTGAAGCTTTCTTT. It encodes CSAKKGAGNTEAFF.

This clonotype appeared many times. This chain joins TRBV6-2 or TRBV6-3 and TRBJ1-1; 8 nucleotides align to TRBD1. This CDR3 region has 16 residues. The V gene's germline CDR1 is MNHEY and CDR2 SVGEGT. With 6 bases clipped from V and 0 bases from J, the junction kept 9 bases outside the gene matches. CDR3 nucleotides: TGTGCCAGCAGCCACCCCCTCAGGGGGCTGAACACTGAAGCTTTCTTT. This encodes CASSHPLRGLNTEAFF.

This clonotype showed up many times. The rearrangement joins TRBV11-2 to TRBJ1-1; 10 bases agree with TRBD1. Germline V gene data show CDR1 as SGHAT and CDR2 as FQNNGV. This CDR3 has 16 residues. V lost 7 bases and J lost 3; bases outside the gene matches: 11. CDR3 coding DNA: TGTGCCAGCAACCGCGACAGGGGGCAGGGTTACACTGAAGCTTTCTTT. Translated: CASNRDRGQGYTEAFF.

This clonotype turned up a few times. This chain uses TRBV27 with TRBJ1-5; 7 bases are a match to TRBD1. The germline V gene has CDR1 MNHEY and CDR2 SMNVEV (reference sequence). V lost 4 bases and J lost 3; bases outside the gene matches: 6. This CDR3 has 15 residues. CDR3 nucleotides: TGTGCCAGCAGTTGGAGGGGGACAGTCAATCAGCCCCAGCATTTT. This sequence encodes CASSWRGTVNQPQHF.

This clonotype was counted a few times. The chain joins TRBV3-1 to TRBJ2-7; a weak D match, TRBD1 (6 bases). In germline, CDR1 is LGHDT, CDR2 YNNKEL (reference sequence). The V and J ends lost 4 bases and 5 bases respectively, with 6 bases between them. The CDR3 is made up of 11 amino acids. The CDR3 sequence: CASSPGDEQYF. CDR3 DNA sequence: TGTGCCAGCAGCCCAGGGGACGAGCAGTACTTC.

The chain has TRBV7-8 and TRBJ1-1, with D perhaps TRBD1 (5 bases). The germline V and J ends were trimmed by 2 bases and 0 bases, with 10 bases remaining between them. The CDR3 contains 15 residues. Looked up from germline, CDR1 is SGHVS and CDR2 is FQNEAQ. DNA for the CDR3: TGTGCCAGCAGCTTAAGGGGAGAGATGAACACTGAAGCTTTCTTT. This codes for CASSLRGEMNTEAFF.

This clonotype turned up a few times. The chain combines TRBV20-1 with TRBJ1-6, with no clear D. The CDR3 is made up of 16 amino acids. Trimming removed 6 bases at V and 0 bases at J, with 15 bases between. The germline V gene has CDR1 DFQATT and CDR2 SNEGSKA (reference sequence). CDR3 residues: CSAPSRSSSYNSPLHF. Here the CDR3 DNA reads TGCAGTGCGCCCTCCCGTTCCAGCTCCTATAATTCACCCCTCCACTTT.

This clonotype was seen a handful of times. The gene calls are TRBV4-3 and TRBJ1-4; D might be TRBD1 (5 bases). The CDR3 is made up of 15 amino acids. CDR1 LGHNA and CDR2 YSLEER come from the germline V gene. V shed 3 bases and J shed 7 bases, with 15 bases lying between them. The DNA for the CDR3 is TGCGCCAGCAGCCATGCTGGGGCGCGGAGTGAAAAACTGTTTTTT. Translating it yields CASSHAGARSEKLFF.

This chain joins TRBV11-2 and TRBJ1-2; TRBD1 is a possible D gene (6 bases). Between the trimmed V and J ends, which lost 5 bases and 3 bases, there was a span of 16 bases. Germline values: CDR1 SGHAT, CDR2 FQNNGV. The CDR3 contains 15 residues. The CDR3 loop is CASSRWTDHDYGYTF. CDR3 bases: TGTGCCAGCAGCAGATGGACAGATCATGACTATGGCTACACCTTC.

V and J are TRBV29-1 and TRBJ1-4; D perhaps matches TRBD1 (6 bases). The CDR3 is made up of 13 amino acids. Germline loops: CDR1 SQVTM, CDR2 ANQGSEA. With 7 bases removed from V and 8 bases from J, the gap between germline ends came to 17 bases. In nucleotides, the CDR3 is TGCAGCGCCGACGCCGGGGGCCGGGAAAAACTGTTTTTT. It encodes CSADAGGREKLFF.